These 29 T cell receptor beta chains share one sample of origin, sequenced in a study of T cell changes during pregnancy in multiple sclerosis. Sequenced by immunoSEQ multiplex PCR; TCRdb stores in-frame clones only, minus some. The profile shows approximately 97,000 clones, 90% of them singletons. The sequencing here drew on peripheral blood, taken in the second trimester of pregnancy. These receptors all come from a female donor in good health, enrolled as a control in a pregnancy study.

This clone was seen just once. The gene calls are TRBV6-4 and TRBJ2-1; 9 bases map to TRBD2. Germline V gives CDR1 MRHNA, CDR2 SNTAGT. The V and J ends lost 5 bases and 5 bases, in that order; junction bases with no gene match: 7. There are 15 residues in the CDR3. CDR3 coding DNA: TGTGCCAGCAGTTCGGGGACTAGCTTGAACAATGAGCAGTTCTTC. The encoded protein is CASSSGTSLNNEQFF.

The rearrangement joins TRBV10-2 to TRBJ1-3; a possible D gene is TRBD1 (5 bases). Germline V CDR1 and CDR2: WSHSY, SAAADI. V was shortened by 8 bases and J by 0 bases, with 14 bases between the two germline ends. CDR3 size: 15 residues. Written as DNA, the CDR3 is TGCGCCAGCGGGGGGGGACGCGGCTCTGGAAACACCATATATTTT. The encoded protein is CASGGGRGSGNTIYF.

The J gene is TRBJ2-7, the V gene TRBV7-2; D unclear. Between the trimmed V and J ends, which lost 3 bases and 5 bases, there was a span of 14 bases. The CDR3 length is 14 residues. CDR1 SGHTA and CDR2 FQGNSA come from the germline V gene. The CDR3: CASSLGRSRHEQYF. CDR3 nucleotides: TGTGCCAGCAGCTTGGGCCGGTCACGGCACGAGCAGTACTTC.

V gene TRBV4-3 combines with J gene TRBJ2-7, with 10 positions matching TRBD1. The CDR3 loop spans 14 amino acids. Trimming cost V 4 bases and J 5 bases; bases outside gene matches: 5. Germline lookup yields CDR1 LGHNA and CDR2 YSLEER. CDR3: CASSPRDRGNEQYF. CDR3 nucleotides: TGCGCCAGCAGCCCACGGGACAGGGGTAACGAGCAGTACTTC.

This clone was observed once. The chain employs TRBV5-4 and TRBJ2-7, with D possibly matching TRBD1 (6 bases). V lost 3 bases and J lost 0, with 13 bases in between. This CDR3 is built from 15 residues. Germline CDR1 reads SGHNT; CDR2 reads YYREEE (reference sequence). CDR3 in amino acids: CASSWGTSLSYEQYF. CDR3 bases: TGTGCCAGCAGCTGGGGGACAAGCCTCTCCTACGAGCAGTACTTC. The whole variable domain, filled in from reference TRBV5-4 and TRBJ2-7, reads ETGVTQSPTHLIKTRGQQVTLRCSSQSGHNTVSWYQQALGQGPQFIFQYYREEENGRGNFPPRFSGLQFPNYSSELNVNALELDDSALYLCASSWGTSLSYEQYFGPGTRLTVT.

This clone came up once. The chain joins TRBV5-1 to TRBJ1-5; 12 nucleotides align to TRBD1. Germline V gives CDR1 SGHRS, CDR2 YFSETQ. With V trimmed by 2 bases and J by 7 bases, 7 bases remained unmatched. This CDR3 comprises 16 residues. The CDR3 sequence is CASSLSGQGAGQPQHF. Here the CDR3 DNA reads TGCGCCAGCAGCTTATCGGGACAGGGGGCGGGGCAGCCCCAGCATTTT.

This chain joins TRBV7-2 and TRBJ2-1; weak D call: TRBD1 (5 bases). The germline V gene has CDR1 SGHTA and CDR2 FQGNSA. V lost 5 bases and J 6 bases, leaving 8 bases between the germline ends. The CDR3 length is 12 residues. In nucleotides, the CDR3 is TGTGCCAGCAGCCATGACAGCAATGAGCAGTTCTTC. This encodes CASSHDSNEQFF. Based on the CDR3 plus reference TRBV7-2 and TRBJ2-1, the full variable domain is GAGVSQSPSNKVTEKGKDVELRCDPISGHTALYWYRQSLGQGLEFLIYFQGNSAPDKSGLPSDRFSAERTGGSVSTLTIQRTQQEDSAVYLCASSHDSNEQFFGPGTRLTVL.

The chain links TRBV6-1 to TRBJ1-3; tentatively, D is TRBD1 (5 bases). CDR1 is MNHNS, CDR2 SASEGT, per germline. V was shortened by 2 bases and J by 2 bases, with 10 bases between the two germline ends. CDR3 length: 15 residues. The CDR3 DNA is TGTGCCAGCAGTGAAATCGGCAGGGCTGGAAACACCATATATTTT. Translating gives CASSEIGRAGNTIYF.

This sequence joins TRBV7-2 and TRBJ2-3; D is perhaps TRBD2 (5 bases). CDR3 length: 16 amino acids. Trimming removed 2 bases at V and 3 bases at J, with 15 bases between. Germline assignment: CDR1 SGHTA and CDR2 FQGNSA. The CDR3 region has the DNA TGTGCCAGCAGCTTAATGCTCGTCCCGGGAACAGATACGCAGTATTTT. This translates into CASSLMLVPGTDTQYF.

The table lists this clone with a count of one. The gene calls are TRBV28 and TRBJ2-2; D ambiguous. In germline, CDR1 is MDHEN, CDR2 SYDVKM. V lost 3 bases to trimming and J lost 0 bases, with 11 bases between them. The CDR3 contains 16 residues. CDR3 loop: CASSLASGPNTGELFF. Written as DNA, the CDR3 is TGTGCCAGCAGTTTGGCGTCAGGCCCGAACACCGGGGAGCTGTTTTTT.

The chain has TRBV19 and TRBJ1-2; D call uncertain. Per the germline V gene, CDR1 is LNHDA and CDR2 is SQIVND (reference sequence). This CDR3 is built from 13 residues. The V and J ends lost 6 bases and 8 bases respectively, with 16 bases between them. The CDR3, as DNA: TGTGCCAGTAGGCCTTTCGGTTTGCGCGGCTACACCTTC. Protein: CASRPFGLRGYTF. The full variable domain, rest sourced from reference TRBV19 and TRBJ1-2, is DGGITQSPKYLFRKEGQNVTLSCEQNLNHDAMYWYRQDPGQGLRLIYYSQIVNDFQKGDIAEGYSVSREKKESFPLTVTSAQKNPTAFYLCASRPFGLRGYTFGSGTRLTVV.

The chain is built from TRBV14 and TRBJ2-3; D unclear. Trimming left V 3 bases short and J 0 bases short, with 7 bases between. CDR1 is SGHDN and CDR2 is FVKESK in the germline V gene. This CDR3 is 14 amino acids long. The CDR3 reads CASSHLISTDTQYF. CDR3 sequence (DNA): TGTGCCAGCAGCCACCTAATTAGCACAGATACGCAGTATTTT.

The rearrangement joins TRBV2 to TRBJ2-2, with TRBD2 matching over 9 bases. The V segment lost 7 bases and the J segment 5 bases; nucleotides outside the gene matches: 11. Per germline, CDR1 SNHLY and CDR2 FYNNEI. The CDR3 extends over 16 amino acids. DNA of the CDR3: TGTGCCAGCACGGTTCAAGCGGGAGGAGAGACCGGGGAGCTGTTTTTT. Amino acids: CASTVQAGGETGELFF.

This clone was observed a single time. The chain employs TRBV28 and TRBJ2-1, with 14 bases aligning to TRBD2. CDR1 MDHEN and CDR2 SYDVKM come from the germline V gene. The V and J ends lost 5 bases and 8 bases, in that order; junction bases with no gene match: 20. This CDR3 is 20 amino acids long. CDR3 coding DNA: TGTGCCAGCAGTCCTCCCCGGGGGCCCGGGACTAGCGGGAGATCCCATGAGCAGTTCTTC. It translates to CASSPPRGPGTSGRSHEQFF. Full variable domain (rest looked up from reference TRBV28 and TRBJ2-1): DVKVTQSSRYLVKRTGEKVFLECVQDMDHENMFWYRQDPGLGLRLIYFSYDVKMKEKGDIPEGYSVSREKKERFSLILESASTNQTSMYLCASSPPRGPGTSGRSHEQFFGPGTRLTVL.

V is TRBV5-4 and J is TRBJ1-1, with 11 bases that match TRBD1. This CDR3 contains 15 residues. V lost 4 bases to trimming and J lost 4 bases; unmatched junction nucleotides: 6. Germline lookup yields CDR1 SGHNT and CDR2 YYREEE (reference sequence). The CDR3 loop reads CASSRGGTGGTEAFF. The CDR3 DNA reads TGTGCCAGCAGCCGAGGGGGGACAGGGGGCACTGAAGCTTTCTTT.

The J gene is TRBJ2-2, the V gene TRBV27, with D uncertain. Germline V gene data show CDR1 as MNHEY and CDR2 as SMNVEV (reference sequence). This CDR3 is 14 amino acids long. With 3 bases removed from V and 6 bases from J, the gap between germline ends came to 11 bases. CDR3 in DNA: TGTGCCAGCAGTTTCAAAAGCGTCCCCGGGGAGCTGTTTTTT. Residues: CASSFKSVPGELFF.

Only a few counts were recorded for this clone. The J gene is TRBJ2-1, the V gene TRBV4-1; 8 nucleotides match TRBD2. The CDR3 extends over 15 amino acids. The V gene's germline CDR1 is MGHRA and CDR2 YSYEKL. The J segment lost 2 bases and the V segment lost 6 bases, leaving 6 bases of the junction unmatched. The CDR3 DNA follows: TGCGCCAGCAGGCCAGAGCGGGGGACCTACAATGAGCAGTTCTTC. This gives the protein CASRPERGTYNEQFF.

The J gene is TRBJ2-2, the V gene TRBV6-4, with D perhaps TRBD2 (6 bases). This CDR3 has 14 amino acids. Germline CDR1 MRHNA, CDR2 SNTAGT. Between the trimmed V and J ends, which lost 4 bases and 2 bases, there was a span of 8 bases. The CDR3 sequence is CASSGGANTGELFF. The CDR3 bases are TGTGCCAGCAGTGGCGGGGCCAACACCGGGGAGCTGTTTTTT.

This clone showed up just once. This chain links TRBV9 with TRBJ2-1; tentatively, D is TRBD2 (7 bases). The length of the CDR3 is 16 residues. V was clipped by 0 bases and J by 4 bases, with 14 bases between them. The V gene's germline CDR1 is SGDLS and CDR2 YYNGEE. This chain's CDR3 is CASSVGGGGLYNEQFF. The DNA for the CDR3 is TGTGCCAGCAGCGTAGGGGGGGGCGGCTTATACAATGAGCAGTTCTTC.

The genes are TRBV11-2 and TRBJ1-2; D uncertain. This CDR3 region has 13 residues. V gave up 8 bases and J gave up 4 bases, with 14 bases separating them. Germline assignment: CDR1 SGHAT and CDR2 FQNNGV. CDR3 loop: CASQIPLGYGYTF. Here the CDR3 DNA reads TGTGCCAGCCAGATCCCCCTAGGCTATGGCTACACCTTC.

V and J are TRBV4-3 and TRBJ1-2; 7 bases fit TRBD1. With 0 bases clipped from V and 7 bases from J, the junction kept 8 bases outside the gene matches. The CDR3 covers 15 residues. Germline CDR1 LGHNA, CDR2 YSLEER. Here the CDR3 reads CASSQDRRGRGGYTF. CDR3 in DNA: TGCGCCAGCAGCCAAGATCGGAGGGGGCGCGGTGGCTACACCTTC.

V usage is TRBV7-9 and J usage is TRBJ1-4; 7 bases line up with TRBD1. The J segment lost 7 bases and the V segment lost 2 bases, leaving 4 bases of the junction unmatched. The CDR3 contains 14 residues. Germline assignment: CDR1 SEHNR and CDR2 FQNEAQ (reference sequence). The CDR3 loop is CASSLRGGLEKLFF. The CDR3 DNA sequence: TGTGCCAGCAGCTTACGAGGGGGCCTTGAAAAACTGTTTTTT.

The gene calls are TRBV4-1 and TRBJ2-5; 8 bases line up with TRBD1. The CDR3 sequence is 14 residues long. Germline values: CDR1 MGHRA, CDR2 YSYEKL. With 3 bases clipped from V and 4 bases from J, the junction kept 4 bases outside the gene matches. CDR3 bases: TGCGCCAGCAGCCATGAGGGACAGGCAGAGACCCAGTACTTC. This encodes CASSHEGQAETQYF.

This chain links TRBV7-7 with TRBJ1-3, with D maybe TRBD1 (6 bases). This CDR3 is 15 amino acids long. With 0 bases removed from V and 4 bases from J, the gap between germline ends came to 10 bases. Germline lookup yields CDR1 SSHAT and CDR2 FNYEAQ (reference sequence). Written as DNA, the CDR3 is TGTGCCAGCAGCTTAGCGGGGGCGGCAGGAAACACCATATATTTT. Translating gives CASSLAGAAGNTIYF.

The chain is built from TRBV6-1 and TRBJ1-1, with D tentatively TRBD1 (6 bases). The germline V gene encodes CDR1 MNHNS and CDR2 SASEGT. This CDR3 comprises 15 residues. The V gene lost 2 bases and the J gene lost 5 bases, with 15 bases spanning the gap. The CDR3 DNA follows: TGTGCCAGCAGTGAACCGGCAGGGGCGCCGACTGAAGCTTTCTTT. Translated: CASSEPAGAPTEAFF.

CDR3: CASSIGLVNTDTQYF. Written as DNA, the CDR3 is TGCGCCAGCAGCATAGGACTGGTTAACACAGATACGCAGTATTTT. V and J are TRBV5-1 and TRBJ2-3, with a tentative D call TRBD2 (5 bases). The germline CDR1 and CDR2 sequences are SGHRS and YFSETQ. The germline V and J ends were trimmed by 4 bases and 2 bases, with 14 bases remaining between them. This CDR3 comprises 15 residues.

This chain joins TRBV27 and TRBJ2-7; D is possibly TRBD2 (5 bases). Germline CDR1 and CDR2: MNHEY and SMNVEV (reference sequence). V lost 6 bases and J lost 6, with 12 bases in between. This CDR3 contains 12 residues. The CDR3 nucleotides read TGTGCCAGCAGCCCCTTTCGGGGCGAGCAGTACTTC. Its translation: CASSPFRGEQYF.

This sequence joins TRBV7-9 and TRBJ1-4, with D tentatively TRBD1 (6 bases). Per germline, CDR1 SEHNR and CDR2 FQNEAQ (reference sequence). V dropped 5 bases and J dropped 7 bases, with 17 bases sitting between them. The length of the CDR3 is 15 residues. This CDR3 reads CASSAQGRAREKLFF. The DNA for the CDR3 is TGTGCCAGCAGCGCACAGGGACGGGCGCGTGAAAAACTGTTTTTT.

The chain joins TRBV5-1 to TRBJ1-2; D is undetermined. The germline gives CDR1 SGHRS, CDR2 YFSETQ. The CDR3 totals 14 residues. Trimming took 2 bases from V and 0 from J, leaving 8 bases between them. This chain's CDR3 is CASSLREANYGYTF. The CDR3, as DNA: TGCGCCAGCAGCTTAAGGGAGGCTAACTATGGCTACACCTTC.